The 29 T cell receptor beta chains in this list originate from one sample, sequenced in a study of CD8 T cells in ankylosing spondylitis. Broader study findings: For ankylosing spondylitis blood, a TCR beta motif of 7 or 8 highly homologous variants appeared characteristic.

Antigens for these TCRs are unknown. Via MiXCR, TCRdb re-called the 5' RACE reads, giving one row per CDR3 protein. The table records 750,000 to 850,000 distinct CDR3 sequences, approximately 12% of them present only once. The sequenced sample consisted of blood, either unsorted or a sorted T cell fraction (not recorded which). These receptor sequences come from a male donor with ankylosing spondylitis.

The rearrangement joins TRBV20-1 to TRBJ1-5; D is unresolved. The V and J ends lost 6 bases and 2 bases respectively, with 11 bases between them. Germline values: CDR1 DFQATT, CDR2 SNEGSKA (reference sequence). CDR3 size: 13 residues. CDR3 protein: CSASDTRNQPQHF. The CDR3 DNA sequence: TGCAGTGCCTCCGACACCCGCAATCAGCCCCAGCATTTT.

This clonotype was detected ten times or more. The CDR3 nucleotides are TGTGCCAGCAGCGGCAGAGGGACAGATACGCAGTATTTT. It translates to CASSGRGTDTQYF. The rearrangement links TRBV5-6 to TRBJ2-3, with D tentatively TRBD2 (5 bases). This CDR3 region has 13 residues. Trimming took off 4 bases at V and 3 bases at J, with 9 bases between the two ends. Germline V gene lookup returns CDR1 SGHDT and CDR2 YYEEEE.

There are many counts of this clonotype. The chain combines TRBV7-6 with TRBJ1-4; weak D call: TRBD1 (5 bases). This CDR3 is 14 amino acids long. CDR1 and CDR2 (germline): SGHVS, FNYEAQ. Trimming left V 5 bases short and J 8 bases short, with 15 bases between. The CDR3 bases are TGTGCCAGCAGCCCTCGGGGGTCAAGAGAAAAACTGTTTTTT. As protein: CASSPRGSREKLFF.

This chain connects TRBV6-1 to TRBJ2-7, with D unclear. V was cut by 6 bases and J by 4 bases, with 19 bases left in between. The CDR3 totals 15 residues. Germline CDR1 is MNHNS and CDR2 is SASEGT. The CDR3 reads CASRSLGELLYEQYF. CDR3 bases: TGTGCCAGCAGGTCTCTGGGTGAGCTCCTATACGAGCAGTACTTC.

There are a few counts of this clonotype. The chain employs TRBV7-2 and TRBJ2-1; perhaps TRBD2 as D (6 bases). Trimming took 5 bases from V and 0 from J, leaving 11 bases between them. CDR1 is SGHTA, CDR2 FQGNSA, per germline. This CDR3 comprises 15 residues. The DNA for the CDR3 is TGTGCCAGCAGCCTATGGACTAACTCCTACAATGAGCAGTTCTTC. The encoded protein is CASSLWTNSYNEQFF.

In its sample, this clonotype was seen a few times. CDR3 protein: CASSGGDSFIQCYEQYF. For the CDR3, the DNA is TGTGCCAGCAGTGGCGGCGATTCGTTCATCCAGTGCTACGAGCAGTACTTC. The chain has TRBV6-4 and TRBJ2-7; D is uncertain. The V gene lost 4 bases and the J gene lost 3 bases, with 22 bases spanning the gap. Per germline, CDR1 MRHNA and CDR2 SNTAGT. The CDR3 is made up of 17 amino acids.

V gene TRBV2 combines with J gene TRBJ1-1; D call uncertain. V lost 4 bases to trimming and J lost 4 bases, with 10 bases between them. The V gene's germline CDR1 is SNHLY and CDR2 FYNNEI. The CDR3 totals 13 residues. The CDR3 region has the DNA TGTGCCAGCAGTGGACCGGAGGGCACTGAAGCTTTCTTT. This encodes CASSGPEGTEAFF.

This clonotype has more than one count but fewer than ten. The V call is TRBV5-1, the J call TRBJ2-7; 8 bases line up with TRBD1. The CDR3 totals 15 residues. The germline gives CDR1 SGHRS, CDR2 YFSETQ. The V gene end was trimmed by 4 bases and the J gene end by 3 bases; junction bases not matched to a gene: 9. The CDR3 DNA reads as TGCGCCAGCAGCCCCGGGACAGGTAACTACTACGAGCAGTACTTC. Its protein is CASSPGTGNYYEQYF.

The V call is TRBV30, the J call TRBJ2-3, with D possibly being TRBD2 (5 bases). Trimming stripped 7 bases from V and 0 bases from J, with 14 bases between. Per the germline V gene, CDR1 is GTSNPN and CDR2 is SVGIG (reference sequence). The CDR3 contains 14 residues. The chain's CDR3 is CASPAGGSTDTQYF. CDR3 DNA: TGTGCCTCCCCGGCTGGCGGGAGCACAGATACGCAGTATTTT.

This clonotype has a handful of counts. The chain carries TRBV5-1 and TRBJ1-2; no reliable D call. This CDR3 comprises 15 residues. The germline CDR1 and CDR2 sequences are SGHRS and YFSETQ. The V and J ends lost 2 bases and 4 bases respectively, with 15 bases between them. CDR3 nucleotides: TGCGCCAGCAGCTTCGGCCCGGAGGCTTCCTATGGCTACACCTTC. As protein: CASSFGPEASYGYTF.

CDR3 sequence (DNA): TGCAGCGTTGAAGATTGGGACAGTTCAGATACGCAGTATTTT. It specifies CSVEDWDSSDTQYF. This rearrangement joins TRBV29-1 to TRBJ2-3; 7 bases match TRBD1. The CDR3 covers 14 residues. V was pared by 0 bases and J by 4 bases, with 4 bases of the junction left unmatched. CDR1 and CDR2 (germline): SQVTM, ANQGSEA.

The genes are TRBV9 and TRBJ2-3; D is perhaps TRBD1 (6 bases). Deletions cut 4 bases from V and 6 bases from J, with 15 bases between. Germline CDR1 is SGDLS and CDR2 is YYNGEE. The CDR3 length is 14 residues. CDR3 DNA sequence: TGTGCCAGCAGCCCCCGGACAGCGGCTGATACGCAGTATTTT. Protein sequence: CASSPRTAADTQYF.

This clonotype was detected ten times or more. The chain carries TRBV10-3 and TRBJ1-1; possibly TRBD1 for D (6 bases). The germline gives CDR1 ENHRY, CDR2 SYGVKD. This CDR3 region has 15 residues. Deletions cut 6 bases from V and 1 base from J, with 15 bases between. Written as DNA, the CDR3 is TGTGCCATCAGCAGTACAGGGATAGGGAACACTGAAGCTTTCTTT. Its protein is CAISSTGIGNTEAFF.

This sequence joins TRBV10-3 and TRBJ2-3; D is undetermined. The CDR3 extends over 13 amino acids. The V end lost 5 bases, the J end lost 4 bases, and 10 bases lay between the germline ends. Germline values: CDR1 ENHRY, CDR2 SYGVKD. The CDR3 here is CAISPPDPDTQYF. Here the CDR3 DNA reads TGTGCCATCAGTCCTCCCGATCCAGATACGCAGTATTTT.

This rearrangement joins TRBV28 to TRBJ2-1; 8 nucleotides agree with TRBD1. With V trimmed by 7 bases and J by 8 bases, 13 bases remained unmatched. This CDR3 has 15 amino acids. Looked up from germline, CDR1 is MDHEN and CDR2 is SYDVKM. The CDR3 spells CASTRGPGRGDEQFF. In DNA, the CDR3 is TGTGCCAGCACCAGGGGGCCGGGACGAGGGGATGAGCAGTTCTTC.

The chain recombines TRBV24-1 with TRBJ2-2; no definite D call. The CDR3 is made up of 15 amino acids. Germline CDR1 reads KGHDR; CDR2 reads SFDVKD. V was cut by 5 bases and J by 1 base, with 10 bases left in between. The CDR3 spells CATSVTQRNTGELFF. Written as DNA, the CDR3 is TGTGCCACCAGTGTCACTCAAAGGAACACCGGGGAGCTGTTTTTT.

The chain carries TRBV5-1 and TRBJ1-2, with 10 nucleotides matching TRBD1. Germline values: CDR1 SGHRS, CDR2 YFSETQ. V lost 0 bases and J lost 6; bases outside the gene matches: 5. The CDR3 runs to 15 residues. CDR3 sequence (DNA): TGCGCCAGCAGCTTGGCCGGGACAGGGGTTAATGGCTACACCTTC. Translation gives CASSLAGTGVNGYTF.

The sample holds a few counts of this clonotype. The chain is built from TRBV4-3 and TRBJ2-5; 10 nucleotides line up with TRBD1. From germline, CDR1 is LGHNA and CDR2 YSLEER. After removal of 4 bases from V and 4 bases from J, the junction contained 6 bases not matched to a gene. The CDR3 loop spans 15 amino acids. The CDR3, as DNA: TGCGCCAGCAGCCCTTTAGGACAGGGGGTAGAGACCCAGTACTTC. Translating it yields CASSPLGQGVETQYF.

The CDR3 coding sequence is TGCAGTGCTGGGACAGGGTGGGGGAACACTGAAGCTTTCTTT. As protein: CSAGTGWGNTEAFF. The chain carries TRBV20-1 and TRBJ1-1, with 9 bases that match TRBD1. CDR1 is DFQATT, CDR2 SNEGSKA, per germline (reference sequence). J gave up 1 base and V 5 bases, and 5 bases lay outside the gene matches. This CDR3 contains 14 residues.

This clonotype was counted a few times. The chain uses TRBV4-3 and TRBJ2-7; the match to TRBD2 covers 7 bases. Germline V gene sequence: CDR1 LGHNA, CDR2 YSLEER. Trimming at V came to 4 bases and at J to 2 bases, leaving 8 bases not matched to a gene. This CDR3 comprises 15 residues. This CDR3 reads CASSLQSGGPYEQYF. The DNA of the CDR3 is TGCGCCAGCAGCCTCCAATCGGGGGGACCCTACGAGCAGTACTTC.

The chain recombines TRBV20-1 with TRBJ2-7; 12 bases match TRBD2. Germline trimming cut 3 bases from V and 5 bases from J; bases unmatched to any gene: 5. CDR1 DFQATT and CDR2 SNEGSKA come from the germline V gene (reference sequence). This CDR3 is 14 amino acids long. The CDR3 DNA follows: TGCAGTGCTAGGAGGACTAGCGGGACGGACGAGCAGTACTTC. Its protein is CSARRTSGTDEQYF.

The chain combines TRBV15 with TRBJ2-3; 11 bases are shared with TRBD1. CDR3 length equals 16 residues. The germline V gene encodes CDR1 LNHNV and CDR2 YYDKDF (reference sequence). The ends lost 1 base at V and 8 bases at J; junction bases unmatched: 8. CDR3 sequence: CATSRGRTGGSVTQYF. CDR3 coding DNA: TGTGCCACCAGCAGAGGGAGGACAGGGGGCTCGGTTACGCAGTATTTT.

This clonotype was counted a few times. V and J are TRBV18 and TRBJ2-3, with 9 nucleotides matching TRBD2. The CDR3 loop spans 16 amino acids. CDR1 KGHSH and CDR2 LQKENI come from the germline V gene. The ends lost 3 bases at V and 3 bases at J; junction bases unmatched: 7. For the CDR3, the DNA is TGTGCCAGCTCACCGATTCCGGGACTAGCAACAGATACGCAGTATTTT. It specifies CASSPIPGLATDTQYF.

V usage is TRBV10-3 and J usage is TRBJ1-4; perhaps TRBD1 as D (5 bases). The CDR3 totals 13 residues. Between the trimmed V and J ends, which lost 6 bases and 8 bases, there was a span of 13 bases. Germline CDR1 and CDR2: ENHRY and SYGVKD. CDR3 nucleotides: TGTGCCATCAGGAGGAGCGAGGGGGAAAAACTGTTTTTT. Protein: CAIRRSEGEKLFF.

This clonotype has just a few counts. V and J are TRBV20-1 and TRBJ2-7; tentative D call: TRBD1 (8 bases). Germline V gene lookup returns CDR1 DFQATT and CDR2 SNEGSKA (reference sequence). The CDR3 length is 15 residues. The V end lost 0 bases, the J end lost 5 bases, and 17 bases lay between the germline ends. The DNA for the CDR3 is TGCAGTGCTAGAGATAAGAACAGGGGGGGCGACGAGCAGTACTTC. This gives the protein CSARDKNRGGDEQYF.

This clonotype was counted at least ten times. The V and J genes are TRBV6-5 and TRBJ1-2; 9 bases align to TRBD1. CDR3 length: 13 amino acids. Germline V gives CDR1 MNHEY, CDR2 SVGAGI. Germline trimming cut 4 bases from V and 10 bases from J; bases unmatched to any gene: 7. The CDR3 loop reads CASSSRGQGAYTF. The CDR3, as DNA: TGTGCCAGCAGTTCTCGGGGACAGGGAGCCTACACCTTC.

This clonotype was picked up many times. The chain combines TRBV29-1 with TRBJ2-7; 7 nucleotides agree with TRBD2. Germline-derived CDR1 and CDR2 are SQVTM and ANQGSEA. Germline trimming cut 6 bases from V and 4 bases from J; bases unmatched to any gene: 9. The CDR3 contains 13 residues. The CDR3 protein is CSVTLTSTYEQYF. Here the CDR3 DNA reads TGCAGCGTAACCTTGACTAGCACATACGAGCAGTACTTC.

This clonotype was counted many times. CDR3 nucleotides: TGCGCCAGCAGGACGGGACCACCCAATCAGCCCCAGCATTTT. Translation gives CASRTGPPNQPQHF. The rearrangement uses TRBV10-2 and TRBJ1-5; possible D gene TRBD1, 5 bases. The CDR3 runs to 14 residues. Between the trimmed V and J ends, which lost 6 bases and 3 bases, there was a span of 12 bases. CDR1 is WSHSY, CDR2 SAAADI, per germline.

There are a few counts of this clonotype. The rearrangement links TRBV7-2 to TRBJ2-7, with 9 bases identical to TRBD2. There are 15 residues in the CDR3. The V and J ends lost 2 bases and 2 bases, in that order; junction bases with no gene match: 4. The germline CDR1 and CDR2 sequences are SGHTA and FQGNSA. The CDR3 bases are TGTGCCAGCAGCTTACGGGTAGCGGGAGCCTACGAGCAGTACTTC. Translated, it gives CASSLRVAGAYEQYF.